The 7 T cell receptor beta chains reported below all come from one sample, sequenced in a study of blood T cell repertoires in COVID-19. The method was immunoSEQ multiplex PCR; TCRdb's version includes in-frame clones alone and lacks a portion of them. This sample has roughly 230,000 clones; 84% occur once, and the top ten carry about 4.5%. Sequencing was performed on peripheral blood. Source of these receptors: a man aged 45-60 years with active or convalescent COVID-19.

The genes are TRBV5-1 and TRBJ1-1, with D tentatively TRBD1 (5 bases). This CDR3 region has 15 residues. Trimming pared 3 bases from V and 1 base from J, leaving 13 bases between. The germline V gene has CDR1 SGHRS and CDR2 YFSETQ. DNA of the CDR3: TGCGCCAGCAGCTGGGTGGGGGGAACGAACACTGAAGCTTTCTTT. This translates into CASSWVGGTNTEAFF.

In DNA form, the CDR3 reads TGTGCCACCAGCAGAGGTCGTTCAGGGGCTGGCAATCAGCCCCAGCATTTT. This translates into CATSRGRSGAGNQPQHF. The chain joins TRBV15 to TRBJ1-5, with TRBD1 as a possible D gene (6 bases). With 1 base removed from V and 2 bases from J, the gap between germline ends came to 15 bases. This CDR3 comprises 17 residues. Per the germline V gene, CDR1 is LNHNV and CDR2 is YYDKDF (reference sequence).

The chain is built from TRBV19 and TRBJ1-2, with D perhaps TRBD1 (5 bases). This CDR3 is 14 amino acids long. The germline CDR1 and CDR2 sequences are LNHDA and SQIVND (reference sequence). V was pared by 6 bases and J by 7 bases, with 18 bases between. The chain's CDR3 is CASSPSGGAGGYTF. The CDR3 nucleotides are TGTGCCAGTAGCCCTAGTGGAGGGGCTGGTGGCTACACCTTC.

The chain couples TRBV7-2 to TRBJ1-5, with a possible D match to TRBD1 (5 bases). The V gene's germline CDR1 is SGHTA and CDR2 FQGNSA. The CDR3 covers 15 residues. Trimming removed 1 base from V and 9 bases from J, with 16 bases in between. In nucleotides, the CDR3 is TGTGCCAGCAGCTTAGGCCAGGTTGGGGCATGGCCCCAGCATTTT. It yields the protein CASSLGQVGAWPQHF.

This clone was observed once. The chain has TRBV29-1 and TRBJ1-2; 9 positions match TRBD1. The CDR3 covers 14 residues. Germline-derived CDR1 and CDR2 are SQVTM and ANQGSEA. V shed 7 bases and J 3 bases; nucleotides not matched to a gene: 9. The DNA for the CDR3 is TGCAGCGCCCTTGATGGGACAGGGTACTATGGCTACACCTTC. Translation: CSALDGTGYYGYTF.

The V and J genes are TRBV29-1 and TRBJ1-6; no reliable D call. CDR1 is SQVTM, CDR2 ANQGSEA, per germline. Trimming pared 7 bases from V and 7 bases from J, leaving 14 bases between. The CDR3 has 13 residues. For the CDR3, the DNA is TGCAGCGGGAGATACGGGGTGAATTCACCCCTCCACTTT. This sequence encodes CSGRYGVNSPLHF.

CDR3 DNA: TGTGCCTGGACGGGTGATGAGAGGGAGGAAGGCGAGCAGTACTTC. This encodes CAWTGDEREEGEQYF. The rearrangement joins TRBV30 to TRBJ2-7, with D maybe TRBD2 (6 bases). CDR1 and CDR2 from the germline V gene are GTSNPN and SVGIG (reference sequence). This CDR3 region has 15 residues. With 4 bases removed from V and 6 bases from J, the gap between germline ends came to 22 bases.